Detailed here is one T cell receptor (beta chain). What it recognizes is unknown. This entry belongs to a study of blood T cells in healthy people across ages. Overall study results and limits: Diversity estimated from one million T cells was considered an underestimate.

Per the germline V gene, CDR1 is LNHNV and CDR2 is YYDKDF (reference sequence). The CDR3 is made up of 15 amino acids. The ends were cut back, 4 bases at V and 2 bases at J, with 15 bases in the middle. A second PCR of about 7 to 12 cycles used a sample-barcoded 5' primer and a J-beta primer mix. One entry per CDR3 protein, called by TCRdb with MiXCR from the 5' RACE reads. This table has over 750,000 distinct CDR3 sequences, roughly 25% appearing once. The same data also contributed to another study, on T cells of mothers and their children. That report notes: Comparable shaping of TCR recombination output by thymic selection was observed in related and unrelated pairs. Overlap measured in related mother-child pairs was slightly, non-significantly higher than in unrelated pairs.

The sequencing input was blood. This sequence originates from a boy between 10 and 17 years old in good health. The J gene is TRBJ2-7, the V gene TRBV15; no firm D call. This chain's CDR3 is CATSKGPGEPYEQYF. CDR3 DNA: TGTGCCACCAGCAAAGGGCCGGGTGAACCCTACGAGCAGTACTTC. The full variable domain, its missing parts supplied by reference TRBV15 and TRBJ2-7, is DAMVIQNPRYQVTQFGKPVTLSCSQTLNHNVMYWYQQKSSQAPKLLFHYYDKDFNNEADTPDNFQSRRPNTSFCFLDIRSPGLGDTAMYLCATSKGPGEPYEQYFGPGTRLTVT.